What follows is one TCR beta chain and its context. The sample belongs to a study of blood T cell repertoires in COVID-19. Whole-study context: Nucleic acid was either cDNA or gDNA, and it came from T cells, B-cell-depleted T cells, or PBMCs.

Germline lookup yields CDR1 SQVTM and CDR2 ANQGSEA. The germline V and J ends were trimmed by 4 bases and 0 bases, with 7 bases remaining between them. CDR3 length: 13 amino acids. The protocol was immunoSEQ multiplex PCR, while the TCRdb copy is restricted to in-frame clones and leaves out a portion. The sample includes about 200,000 clones, approximately 81% of them seen just once. The origin of this receptor is a woman of 80 years or more with acute or convalescent COVID-19. Sequencing was performed on peripheral blood. This chain uses TRBV29-1 with TRBJ2-1; D is unresolved. The CDR3 DNA follows: TGCAGCGTTGGTACCAGCTCCTACAATGAGCAGTTCTTC. It specifies CSVGTSSYNEQFF.